The 5 T cell receptor beta chains below come from one sample, sequenced in a study of cytomegalovirus exposure and HLA in healthy donors. This PCR relied on a set of 60 Vbeta primers and 13 Jbeta primers. TCRdb's table, derived via immunoSEQ multiplex PCR, lists solely in-frame clones and lacks some. Found here are more than 150,000 clones, 80% of them singletons; the top ten hold about 1.4%. The sequenced sample was PBMCs. The receptor source for this set is a girl aged 5-17 years in good health and CMV-seropositive.

V is TRBV11-3 and J is TRBJ2-7, with 8 positions matching TRBD2. Germline V gives CDR1 SGHNT, CDR2 YENEEA. Trimming at V came to 5 bases and at J to 6 bases, leaving 12 bases not matched to a gene. The CDR3 extends over 15 amino acids. CDR3: CASSGDSGLGGEQYF. DNA for the CDR3: TGTGCCAGCAGCGGAGATTCGGGACTAGGGGGCGAGCAGTACTTC.

This rearrangement joins TRBV19 to TRBJ2-3, with 10 bases identical to TRBD2. Germline V lookup: CDR1 LNHDA, CDR2 SQIVND (reference sequence). V shed 2 bases, J shed 8 bases, and the junction held 7 bases outside the gene matches. The CDR3 has 15 residues. As DNA, the CDR3 is TGTGCCAGTAGTATATTCAGCGGGAGGGACCCTACGCAGTATTTT. Translated, it gives CASSIFSGRDPTQYF.

This clone was seen more than once but under ten times. This chain joins TRBV4-1 and TRBJ1-1, with TRBD1 identical over 7 bases. V was pared by 8 bases and J by 2 bases, with 5 bases of the junction left unmatched. Germline CDR1 MGHRA, CDR2 YSYEKL. The CDR3 runs to 13 residues. CDR3 sequence: CASRRDSNTEAFF. CDR3 nucleotide sequence: TGCGCCAGCCGCAGGGACAGCAACACTGAAGCTTTCTTT.

The rearrangement links TRBV18 to TRBJ2-2, with D possibly being TRBD2 (5 bases). This CDR3 has 15 amino acids. Germline lookup yields CDR1 KGHSH and CDR2 LQKENI. V dropped 1 base and J dropped 3 bases, with 9 bases sitting between them. The CDR3 DNA reads TGTGCCAGCTCACCACTGAGGGCCGACACCGGGGAGCTGTTTTTT. Its translation: CASSPLRADTGELFF.

Regarding this clone: The junction does not match germline at one end; this may be a read error. The rearrangement joins TRBV7-9 to TRBJ2-5; 11 nucleotides line up with TRBD2. Germline CDR1 is SEHNR and CDR2 is FQNEAQ (reference sequence). The CDR3 has 12 residues. The CDR3 sequence: CASSRGLAGKDF. In DNA, the CDR3 is TGTGCCAGCAGCCGCGGACTAGCGGGCAAGGACTTC.